The entry below describes one T cell receptor beta chain. These data belong to a study of blood T cell repertoires in COVID-19. In the authors' workflow: The assay estimated nucleated cells by amplifying reference gene primers. Sequencing was performed with immunoSEQ multiplex PCR; in TCRdb, only in-frame clones are kept and a portion is missing. V, J and clone size derive from that table, while D and trimming were established from the DNA sequence. Of 150,000 to 200,000 clones listed, 75% to 85% were seen once; the top ten hold approximately 6%. Seattle participants joined during active infection and were tracked over time. This sequence originates from a woman aged 40-49 years with COVID-19, enrolled during active disease. Material for sequencing was peripheral blood.

The CDR3: CASSPSGSATGELFF. CDR3 in DNA: TGTGCCAGCTCTCCTAGCGGGAGTGCCACCGGGGAGCTGTTTTTT. The gene calls are TRBV18 and TRBJ2-2; 10 positions match TRBD2. Germline CDR1 is KGHSH and CDR2 is LQKENI. The V gene end was trimmed by 6 bases and the J gene end by 4 bases; junction bases not matched to a gene: 5. This CDR3 is 15 amino acids long.